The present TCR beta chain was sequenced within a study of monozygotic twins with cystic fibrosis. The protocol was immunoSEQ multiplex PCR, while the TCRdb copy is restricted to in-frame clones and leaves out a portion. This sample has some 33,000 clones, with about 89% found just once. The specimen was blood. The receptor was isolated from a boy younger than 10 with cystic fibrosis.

Written as DNA, the CDR3 is TGTGCCAGTAGTACCCTACTACCCGCGACAGAGTCTGGGGCCAACGTCCTGACTTTC. Its translation is CASSTLLPATESGANVLTF. This sequence joins TRBV19 and TRBJ2-6; TRBD1 might be the D (5 bases). Germline CDR1 is LNHDA and CDR2 is SQIVND (reference sequence). The germline V and J ends were trimmed by 4 bases and 1 base, with 20 bases remaining between them. CDR3 length equals 19 residues.